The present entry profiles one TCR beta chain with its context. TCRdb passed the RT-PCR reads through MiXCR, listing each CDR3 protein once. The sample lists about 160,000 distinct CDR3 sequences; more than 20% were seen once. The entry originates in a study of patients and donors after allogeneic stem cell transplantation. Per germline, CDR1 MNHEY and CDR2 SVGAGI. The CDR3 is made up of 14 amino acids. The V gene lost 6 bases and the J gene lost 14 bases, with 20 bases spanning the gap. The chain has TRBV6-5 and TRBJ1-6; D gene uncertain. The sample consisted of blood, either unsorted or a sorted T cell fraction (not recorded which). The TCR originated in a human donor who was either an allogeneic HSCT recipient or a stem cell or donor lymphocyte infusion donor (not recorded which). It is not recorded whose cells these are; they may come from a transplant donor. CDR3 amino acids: CASRLGGSPDSLHF. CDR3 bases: TGTGCCAGCAGATTAGGAGGCTCCCCGGATTCCCTCCACTTT.